The source of this T cell receptor (beta chain) is a study of blood T cell repertoires in COVID-19 (TCRdb year 2020). For the study in its entirety: Samples covering the acute and convalescent phases of COVID-19 were provided by collaborators in the United States, Italy and Spain. The material from the prospective study consisted of cDNA or gDNA derived from T cells, B-cell-depleted T cells, or PBMCs. The dataset comprised deeply sampled blood TCRbeta repertoires from subjects exposed to, actively infected with, or recovered from COVID-19. The repertoires were released in a freely available public database meant as a resource for research on the immune response to SARS-CoV-2. Samples were obtained from the ongoing ImmuneRACE study (first 160 participants) and from 1,000 to 1,500 subjects provided by 6 global collaborators. A de-identified subject ID, COVID-19 status, age in years and sex were almost always included in the sample metadata. Where available, HLA class I and class II types were obtained from metadata supplied by the sample provider rather than from assay-based typing.

As regards this clone: This clone's antigen is unknown. One junction end disagrees with the germline gene, perhaps due to a read error.

Each collaborating institution followed its own protocols to collect whole blood in K2EDTA tubes. For TCRbeta analysis, collaborators shipped samples as frozen whole blood, isolated PBMCs, or DNA extracted from either of those sample types. Broader findings and caveats from the paper: The quantity of clinical and demographic metadata differed by source and by participant and was supplied without curation.

TCRbeta CDR3 regions were amplified from genomic DNA using the immunoSEQ Assay, a bias-controlled multiplex PCR. Turning to the authors' computational methods: The number of nucleated cells in each sample was estimated from the amplification of reference gene primers within the assay. To quantify the absolute abundance of each unique TCRbeta CDR3 rearrangement, sequence reads were collapsed and filtered. For each sample, productive Simpson clonality was calculated as the square root of Simpson's diversity index across productive rearrangements. TCRdb holds this immuneACCESS table with in-frame rearrangements only. Some clones are missing; in checked studies, unresolved V genes explain under half, and the rest has no known cause. That table is the source of V, J and clone size, and D and trimming were worked out from the DNA. The sample data list about 120,000 clones, and approximately 90% of these were observed just once. About 7.7% of the sample belongs to the ten largest clones.

The germline V gene (reference sequence) provides CDR1 LNHDA and CDR2 SQIVND. The CDR3, cysteine through phenylalanine, is 13 amino acids long. This entry keeps only the CDR3 DNA: 39 bases, framed from base 1. The sample comprised peripheral blood. The V and J genes are TRBV19 and TRBJ1-5, with TRBD1 perhaps the D gene, on 5 matching bases. This TCR was recovered from a human donor in a cohort sampled during active COVID-19. The CDR3 in this case is CASSLEQAQPQHF. The DNA reads as follows: TGTGCCAGTAGTTTAGAACAGGCGCAGCCCCAGCATTTT.